A selection of T cell receptor beta chains follows, all from one sample in a study of blood T cell repertoires in COVID-19. TCRdb's table, derived via immunoSEQ multiplex PCR, lists solely in-frame clones and lacks some. The sample shows roughly 130,000 clones, about 79% of them seen only once. The sample was peripheral blood. These receptors were obtained from a woman in her forties or fifties with acute or convalescent COVID-19. Each CDR3 is given with its conserved first and last residue. The order of the fields is CDR3 length, J gene, D gene, V gene, CDR3 protein, CDR3 DNA. D genes are given only for firm matches.

length: 14
J: TRBJ2-1
D: TRBD2
V: TRBV9
CDR3: CASSEGTSIHEQFF
DNA: TGTGCCAGCAGCGAGGGGACTAGTATCCATGAGCAGTTCTTC

length: 13
J: TRBJ2-7
D: TRBD1
V: TRBV6-5
CDR3: CASSRTGGGEQYF
DNA: TGTGCCAGCAGTCGGACAGGGGGCGGCGAGCAGTACTTC

length: 13
J: TRBJ2-3
D: -
V: TRBV6-5
CDR3: CASSYSSGDTQYF
DNA: TGTGCCAGCAGTTACTCCTCCGGGGATACGCAGTATTTT

length: 14
J: TRBJ2-3
D: -
V: TRBV5-4
CDR3: CASSARSSTDTQYF
DNA: TGTGCCAGCAGCGCGCGGAGTAGCACAGATACGCAGTATTTT

length: 11
J: TRBJ2-5
D: -
V: TRBV28
CDR3: CATADKKTQYF
DNA: TGTGCCACCGCTGACAAAAAGACCCAGTACTTC

length: 16
J: TRBJ1-1
D: TRBD1
V: TRBV7-9
CDR3: CASSLGTGGMNTEAFF
DNA: TGTGCCAGCAGCTTAGGGACAGGGGGTATGAACACTGAAGCTTTCTTT

length: 15
J: TRBJ1-1
D: -
V: TRBV6-5
CDR3: CASSSLVGAGTEAFF
DNA: TGTGCCAGCAGCTCCCTTGTGGGGGCTGGCACTGAAGCTTTCTTT

length: 15
J: TRBJ1-5
D: TRBD1
V: TRBV7-9
CDR3: CASSPGTGEGQPQHF
DNA: TGTGCCAGCAGCCCCGGGACAGGGGAAGGTCAGCCCCAGCATTTT

length: 13
J: TRBJ1-4
D: -
V: TRBV30
CDR3: CAWTTGTSEKLFF
DNA: TGTGCCTGGACCACAGGGACAAGCGAAAAACTGTTTTTT

length: 17
J: TRBJ2-5
D: -
V: TRBV7-8
CDR3: CASSPLPPGARQETQYF
DNA: TGTGCCAGCAGCCCCTTACCCCCAGGGGCCCGACAAGAGACCCAGTACTTC

length: 12
J: TRBJ1-1
D: -
V: TRBV12-3/TRBV12-4
CDR3: CASSLTNTEAFF
DNA: TGTGCCAGCAGTTTAACAAACACGGAAGCTTTCTTT